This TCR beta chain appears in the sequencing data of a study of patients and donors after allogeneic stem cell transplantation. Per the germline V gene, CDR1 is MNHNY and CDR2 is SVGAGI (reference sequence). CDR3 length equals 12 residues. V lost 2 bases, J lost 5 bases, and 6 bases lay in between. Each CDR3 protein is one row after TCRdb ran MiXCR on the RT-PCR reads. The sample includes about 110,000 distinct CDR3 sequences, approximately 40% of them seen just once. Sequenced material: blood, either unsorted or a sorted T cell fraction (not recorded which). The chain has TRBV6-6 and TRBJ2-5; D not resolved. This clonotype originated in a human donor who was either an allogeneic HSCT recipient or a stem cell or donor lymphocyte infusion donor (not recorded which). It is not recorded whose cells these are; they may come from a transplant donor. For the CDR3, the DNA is TGTGCCAGCAGTTACCCCGACGAGACCCAGTACTTC. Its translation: CASSYPDETQYF.